This T cell receptor beta chain was sequenced in a study of cytomegalovirus exposure and HLA in healthy donors. The study, taken as a whole, reports: The authors enumerated 180 or so TCR beta chains as linked to cytomegalovirus.

PCR involved 60 Vbeta and 13 Jbeta primers. Assay used: immunoSEQ multiplex PCR; TCRdb lists only in-frame clones, some missing. The sample contains 100,000 to 150,000 clones, over 80% of which appear only once. As regards this clone: What it recognizes is unknown.

CDR3 length: 12 residues. Per germline, CDR1 MDHEN and CDR2 SYDVKM. The V gene lost 7 bases and the J gene lost 4 bases, with 10 bases spanning the gap. Sequencing input: PBMCs. The sequence was obtained from a man aged 18 to 30 in good health and CMV-seropositive. The genes are TRBV28 and TRBJ1-2; D might be TRBD1 (5 bases). The CDR3 reads CASKDIGYGYTF. In nucleotides, the CDR3 is TGTGCCAGCAAGGACATCGGCTATGGCTACACCTTC.